Below, one T cell receptor beta chain is given with its context. Its antigen is unidentified. Cell sorting via CD45RO/CCR7/CD25/CD127/CD95/CD27 was performed to obtain CD4+ naive, central memory, regulatory and stem cell-like memory cells. The V segment lost 5 bases and the J segment 0 bases; nucleotides outside the gene matches: 1. The CDR3 is 14 amino acids. Germline V CDR1 and CDR2: SGHAT, FQNNGV. This entry comes from a study of beta chain features in type 1 diabetes. Study details: Examination covered 100 million to 140 million sorted cells spanning all samples. Study-level points and caveats: When cDNA is sequenced, cells with high TCR expression could be over-represented. Significant though moderate, a shortening of TCRB CDR3s appeared in all four CD4+ subsets of Type 1 diabetes patients. Insertions were fewer and deletions more numerous at VDJ junctions in type 1 diabetes patients.

Every isolated RNA sample was fully reverse transcribed, so sequencing captured expressed TCRB transcripts. This table comes from immunoSEQ multiplex PCR, and its TCRdb copy is limited to in-frame clones, with some not included. In the table there are a few hundred thousand clones, around 10% of which are singletons. The clonotype was recovered from a man aged 25-45 years with type 1 diabetes. Material: central memory CD4+ T cells from blood. This chain uses TRBV11-2 with TRBJ1-3; 7 positions agree with TRBD1. The CDR3 spells CASSRDSSGNTIYF. As DNA, the CDR3 is TGTGCCAGCAGCCGGGACAGCTCTGGAAACACCATATATTTT.